Listed here is a single T cell receptor (beta chain). The sample belongs to a study of blood T cell repertoires in COVID-19. About the study: Italy, Spain and the United States were the sources of the convalescent and acute COVID-19 samples. The cDNA or gDNA used as material had been derived from T cells, B-cell-depleted T cells, or PBMCs.

CDR3 length equals 15 residues. V lost 5 bases and J lost 0, with 13 bases in between. Per the germline V gene, CDR1 is SGHAT and CDR2 is FQDESV (reference sequence). In the study's own analysis: Counts of nucleated cells, estimated from reference gene primer amplification, were obtained. Repertoires were generated with immunoSEQ multiplex PCR, while TCRdb's copy carries only in-frame clones and drops some. The V and J calls and clone size come from that table; D and trimming were worked out from the DNA. The sample records 90,000 or so clones, about 76% being singletons. The chain is built from TRBV11-1 and TRBJ1-2, with no clear D. The TCR comes from a human donor in a cohort sampled during active COVID-19. The sequenced sample was peripheral blood. Here the CDR3 reads CASSQDLGANYGYTF. The CDR3 DNA sequence: TGTGCCAGCAGCCAAGACTTAGGAGCTAACTATGGCTACACCTTC. The variable domain in full, completed from reference TRBV11-1 and TRBJ1-2, reads EAEVAQSPRYKITEKSQAVAFWCDPISGHATLYWYRQILGQGPELLVQFQDESVVDDSQLPKDRFSAERLKGVDSTLKIQPAELGDSAMYLCASSQDLGANYGYTFGSGTRLTVV.